At least ten counts were recorded for the clone carrying this TCR beta chain. Its antigen is as yet unknown. The entry originates in a study of T cells after posttransplantation cyclophosphamide. V was trimmed by 7 bases and J by 9 bases, leaving 18 bases between them. Germline CDR1 reads MNHEY; CDR2 reads SVGAGI. This CDR3 is built from 13 residues. The repertoire was sequenced with immunoSEQ multiplex PCR; TCRdb's copy has only in-frame clones and lacks some. The sample contains 42,000 or so clones, none occurring once; about 4.5% lies in the top ten. Study-wide results and limits: TRB clonality was highly associated with recipient CMV seropositivity and reactivation. Tissue-infiltrating T cells from skin or gut overlapped little with blood T cells.

The chain recombines TRBV6-5 with TRBJ1-1; no firm D call. Input material: PBMCs. The source of this sequence is a woman aged 50 to 60 in good health and a related stem cell transplant donor. As DNA, the CDR3 is TGTGCCAGCACCTCGGGGAGGTTGCCCCAAGCTTTCTTT. It translates to CASTSGRLPQAFF.